The sequence of this T cell receptor (beta chain) was determined in a study of T cell responses to AZD1222 COVID-19 vaccine. The protocol was immunoSEQ multiplex PCR, while the TCRdb copy is restricted to in-frame clones and leaves out a portion. The profile shows 70,000 to 75,000 clones, around 82% of them singletons. Study-level findings and limits: Spike-wide vaccine-associated CD4 TCRs dominated at 160-218 and 743-854. In all cases, repertoires were sampled only after the peak T cell response.

Germline CDR1 reads SNHLY; CDR2 reads FYNNEI. Trimming removed 10 bases from V and 5 bases from J; junction bases left unmatched: 10. This CDR3 is built from 14 residues. With regard to this clone: The antigen remains unidentified.

The sample was peripheral blood, taken 28 days after the second AZD1222 dose. The TCR originated in an adult who received the AZD1222 COVID-19 vaccine. The chain has TRBV2 and TRBJ2-5; 10 positions agree with TRBD2. CDR3 loop: CATATSGGGETQYF. Written as DNA, the CDR3 is TGTGCCACTGCAACCAGCGGGGGGGGTGAGACCCAGTACTTC.